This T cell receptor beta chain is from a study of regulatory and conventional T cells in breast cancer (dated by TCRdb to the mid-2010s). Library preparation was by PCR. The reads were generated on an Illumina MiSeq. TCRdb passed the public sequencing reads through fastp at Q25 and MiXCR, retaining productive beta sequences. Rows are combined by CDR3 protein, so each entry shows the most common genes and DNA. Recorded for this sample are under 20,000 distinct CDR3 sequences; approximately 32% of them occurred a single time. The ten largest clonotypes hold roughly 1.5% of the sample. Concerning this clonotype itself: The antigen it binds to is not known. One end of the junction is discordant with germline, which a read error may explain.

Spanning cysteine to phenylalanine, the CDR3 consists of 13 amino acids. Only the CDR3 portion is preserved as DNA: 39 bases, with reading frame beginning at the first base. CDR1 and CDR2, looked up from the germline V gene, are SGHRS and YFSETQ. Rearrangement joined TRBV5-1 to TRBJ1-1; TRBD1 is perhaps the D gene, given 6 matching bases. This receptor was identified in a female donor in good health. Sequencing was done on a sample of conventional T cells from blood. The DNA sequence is TGCACCAGCGGAAGGGGGTCGAACACTGAAGCTTTCTTT. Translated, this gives CTSGRGSNTEAFF.